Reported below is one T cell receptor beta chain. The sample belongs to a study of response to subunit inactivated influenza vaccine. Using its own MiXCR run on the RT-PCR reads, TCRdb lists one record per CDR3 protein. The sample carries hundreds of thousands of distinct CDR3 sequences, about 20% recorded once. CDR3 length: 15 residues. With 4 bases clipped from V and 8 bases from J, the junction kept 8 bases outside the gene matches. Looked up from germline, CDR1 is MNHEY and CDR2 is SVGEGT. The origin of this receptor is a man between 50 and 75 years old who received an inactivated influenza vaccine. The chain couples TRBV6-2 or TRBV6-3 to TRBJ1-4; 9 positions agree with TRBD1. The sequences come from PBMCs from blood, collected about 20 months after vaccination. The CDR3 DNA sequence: TGTGCCAGCAGTTCCACCGGGACAGGGTTCGAAAAACTGTTTTTT. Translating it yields CASSSTGTGFEKLFF.